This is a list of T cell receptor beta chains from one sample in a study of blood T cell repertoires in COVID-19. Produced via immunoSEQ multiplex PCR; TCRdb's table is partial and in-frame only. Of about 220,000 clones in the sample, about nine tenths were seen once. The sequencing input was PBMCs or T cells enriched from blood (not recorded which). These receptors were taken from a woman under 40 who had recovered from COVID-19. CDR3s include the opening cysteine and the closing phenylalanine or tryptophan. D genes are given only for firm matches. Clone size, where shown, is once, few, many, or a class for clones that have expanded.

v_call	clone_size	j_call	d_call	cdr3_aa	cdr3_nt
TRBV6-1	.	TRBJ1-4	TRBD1	CASSDRGMSEKLFF	TGTGCCAGCAGTGACAGGGGGATGAGTGAAAAACTGTTTTTT
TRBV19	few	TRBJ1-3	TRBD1	CASHPGQIGNTIYF	TGTGCCAGTCATCCGGGACAGATCGGAAACACCATATATTTT
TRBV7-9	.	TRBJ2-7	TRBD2	CASSLDRYGGSEQYF	TGTGCCAGCAGCTTAGATCGGTACGGGGGGTCCGAGCAGTACTTC
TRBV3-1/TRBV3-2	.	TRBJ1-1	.	CASSQVPGIITEAFF	TGTGCCAGCAGCCAAGTGCCGGGAATTATCACTGAAGCTTTCTTT
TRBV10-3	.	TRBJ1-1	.	CAISELEDTEAFF	TGTGCCATCAGTGAGTTAGAGGACACTGAAGCTTTCTTT
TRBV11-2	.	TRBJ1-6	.	CASINPRRGAGSPLHF	TGTGCCAGCATCAATCCCAGGCGGGGGGCGGGTTCACCCCTCCACTTT
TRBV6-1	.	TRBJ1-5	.	CASSEAAGFDQPQHF	TGTGCCAGCAGCGAAGCGGCAGGGTTTGATCAGCCCCAGCATTTT
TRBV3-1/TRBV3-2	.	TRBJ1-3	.	CASSLQTVTGNTIYF	TGTGCCAGCAGCCTACAGACAGTGACTGGAAACACCATATATTTT
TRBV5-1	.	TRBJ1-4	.	CASSLSGSNEKLFF	TGCGCCAGCAGCTTGTCAGGATCTAATGAAAAACTGTTTTTT
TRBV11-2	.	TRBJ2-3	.	CASSIGSGDTQYF	TGTGCCAGCAGCATAGGGTCAGGAGATACGCAGTATTTT
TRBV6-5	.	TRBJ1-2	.	CASSRQVRQDGYTF	TGTGCCAGCAGTCGACAGGTCCGACAAGATGGCTACACCTTC
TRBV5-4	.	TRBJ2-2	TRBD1	CASSFHPTGTDGELFF	TGTGCCAGCAGCTTCCACCCGACAGGGACGGACGGGGAGCTGTTTTTT
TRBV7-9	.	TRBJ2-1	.	CASRAQGLYDEQFF	TGTGCCAGCAGGGCGCAGGGGCTTTACGATGAGCAGTTCTTC
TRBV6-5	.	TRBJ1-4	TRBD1	CASSRDSEKLFF	TGTGCCAGCAGTCGGGACAGCGAAAAACTGTTTTTT
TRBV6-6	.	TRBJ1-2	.	CASSYLDGQNYGYTF	TGTGCCAGCAGTTACTTAGATGGACAGAACTATGGCTACACCTTC
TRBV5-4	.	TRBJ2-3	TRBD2	CASSPWTSGGWADTQYF	TGTGCCAGCAGCCCTTGGACTAGCGGGGGGTGGGCAGATACGCAGTATTTT
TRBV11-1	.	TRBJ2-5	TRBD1	CASSSPGTGQETQYF	TGTGCCAGCAGCTCTCCCGGGACAGGTCAAGAGACCCAGTACTTC
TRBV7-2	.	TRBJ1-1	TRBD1	CASSPGTGVNTEAFF	TGTGCCAGCAGCCCGGGGACAGGGGTGAACACTGAAGCTTTCTTT
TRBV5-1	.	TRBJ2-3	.	CASSLADSLTDTQYF	TGCGCCAGCAGCTTGGCCGACAGCCTCACAGATACGCAGTATTTT
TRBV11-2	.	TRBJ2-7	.	CASSDPRRAGYEQYF	TGTGCCAGCAGCGATCCAAGGCGGGCAGGCTACGAGCAGTACTTC
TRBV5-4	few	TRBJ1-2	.	CASSLAGEGYGYTF	TGTGCCAGCAGCTTGGCCGGGGAGGGGTATGGCTACACCTTC
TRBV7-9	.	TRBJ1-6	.	CASSPPGDSPLHF	TGTGCCAGCAGCCCCCCGGGGGATTCACCCCTCCACTTT
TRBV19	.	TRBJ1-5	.	CASSILSQPQHF	TGTGCCAGTAGTATCTTGAGTCAGCCCCAGCATTTT
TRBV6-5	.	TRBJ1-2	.	CASSPAGYGYTF	TGTGCCAGCAGCCCCGCGGGCTATGGCTACACCTTC
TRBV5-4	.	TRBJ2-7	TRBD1	CASSLRGQYEQYF	TGTGCCAGCAGCTTAAGGGGGCAATACGAGCAGTACTTC
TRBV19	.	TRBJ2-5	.	CASSPGQGFGYF	TGTGCCAGTAGTCCCGGGCAGGGATTTGGGTACTTC
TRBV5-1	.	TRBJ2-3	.	CASSLALDTQYF	TGCGCCAGCAGCTTGGCTTTAGATACGCAGTATTTT
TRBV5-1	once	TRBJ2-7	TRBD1	CASSFSGTGGPEQYF	TGCGCCAGCAGCTTTTCCGGGACAGGGGGCCCCGAGCAGTACTTC
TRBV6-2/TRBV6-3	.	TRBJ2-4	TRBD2	CASSSTSGVLAKNIQYF	TGTGCCAGCAGTTCGACTAGCGGGGTGCTAGCCAAAAACATTCAGTACTTC
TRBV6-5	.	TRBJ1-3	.	CASSLDRSSGNTIYF	TGTGCCAGCAGCCTAGACAGGTCCTCTGGAAACACCATATATTTT
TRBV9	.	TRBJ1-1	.	CASSAPNTEAFF	TGTGCCAGCAGCGCTCCGAACACTGAAGCTTTCTTT
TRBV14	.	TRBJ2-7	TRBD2	CASSHSGGGYEQYF	TGTGCCAGCAGCCATTCAGGCGGGGGGTACGAGCAGTACTTC
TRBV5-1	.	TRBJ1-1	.	CASSPSGDSEAFF	TGCGCCAGCAGCCCCTCAGGGGATAGTGAAGCTTTCTTT
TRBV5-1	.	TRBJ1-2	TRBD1	CASSFRQGIGNGYTF	TGCGCCAGCAGCTTCCGACAGGGGATTGGGAATGGCTACACCTTC
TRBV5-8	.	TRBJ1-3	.	CASILWGDTSIYF	TGTGCCAGCATCCTGTGGGGCGACACTTCCATATATTTT
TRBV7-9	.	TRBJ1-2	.	CASSPSRGDNDYTF	TGTGCCAGCAGCCCATCCCGGGGGGACAATGACTACACCTTC
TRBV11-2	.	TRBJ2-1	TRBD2	CASSLGTSGYNEQFF	TGTGCCAGCAGCTTAGGGACTAGCGGCTACAATGAGCAGTTCTTC
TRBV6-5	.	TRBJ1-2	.	CASSYSWGGGDYTF	TGTGCCAGCAGTTACTCTTGGGGAGGGGGTGACTACACCTTC
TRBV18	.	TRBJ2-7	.	CASSPPIVEGNEQYF	TGTGCCAGCTCACCACCCATTGTGGAGGGGAACGAGCAGTACTTC
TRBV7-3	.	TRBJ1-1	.	CASSRTGNTEAFF	TGTGCCAGCAGTCGTACCGGGAACACTGAAGCTTTCTTT
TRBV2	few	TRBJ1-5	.	CASSEAAVEYQPQHF	TGTGCCAGCAGTGAAGCCGCAGTCGAATATCAGCCCCAGCATTTT
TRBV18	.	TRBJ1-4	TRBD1	CASSPGQGRNEKLFF	TGTGCCAGCTCACCGGGACAGGGAAGAAATGAAAAACTGTTTTTT
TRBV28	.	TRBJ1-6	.	CATKPYRVQQSPLHF	TGTGCCACCAAGCCTTACAGGGTTCAGCAATCACCCCTCCACTTT
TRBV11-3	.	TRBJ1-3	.	CASSLGLQGNTIYF	TGTGCCAGCAGCTTAGGTTTGCAGGGAAACACCATATATTTT
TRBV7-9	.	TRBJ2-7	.	CASSRVGSYEQYF	TGTGCCAGCAGCCGTGTCGGTTCCTACGAGCAGTACTTC
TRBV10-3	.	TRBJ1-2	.	CAISVQGADGYTF	TGTGCCATCAGTGTACAGGGAGCGGATGGCTACACCTTC
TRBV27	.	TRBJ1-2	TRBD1	CASSLKGTGLLGYTF	TGTGCCAGCAGTTTAAAAGGGACAGGGCTTCTTGGCTACACCTTC
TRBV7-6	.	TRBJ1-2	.	CASSLGGDRFYGYTF	TGTGCCAGCAGCTTAGGGGGCGACAGGTTCTATGGCTACACCTTC
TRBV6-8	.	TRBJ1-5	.	CAAKAGGESYSNQPQHF	TGTGCCGCAAAGGCGGGGGGGGAGTCTTATAGCAATCAGCCCCAGCATTTT
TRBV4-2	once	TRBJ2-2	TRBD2	CASSQESLAGTGELFF	TGTGCCAGCAGCCAAGAGTCCCTAGCGGGTACCGGGGAGCTGTTTTTT
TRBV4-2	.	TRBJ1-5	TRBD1	CASSLVRGQYQPQHF	TGTGCCAGCAGCTTAGTCAGGGGGCAATATCAGCCCCAGCATTTT
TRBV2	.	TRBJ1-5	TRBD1	CASTIGTGASNQPQHF	TGTGCCAGCACCATCGGGACAGGGGCCTCCAATCAGCCCCAGCATTTT
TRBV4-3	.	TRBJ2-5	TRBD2	CASSRRLSTSGGEETQYF	TGCGCCAGCAGCCGCCGGCTCTCGACTAGCGGGGGAGAAGAGACCCAGTACTTC
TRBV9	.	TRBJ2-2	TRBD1	CASSGDPGTVYTGELFF	TGTGCCAGCAGCGGCGATCCCGGGACAGTTTACACCGGGGAGCTGTTTTTT
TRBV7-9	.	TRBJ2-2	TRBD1	CASSLVGTGNTGELFF	TGTGCCAGCAGCTTAGTGGGGACAGGGAACACCGGGGAGCTGTTTTTT